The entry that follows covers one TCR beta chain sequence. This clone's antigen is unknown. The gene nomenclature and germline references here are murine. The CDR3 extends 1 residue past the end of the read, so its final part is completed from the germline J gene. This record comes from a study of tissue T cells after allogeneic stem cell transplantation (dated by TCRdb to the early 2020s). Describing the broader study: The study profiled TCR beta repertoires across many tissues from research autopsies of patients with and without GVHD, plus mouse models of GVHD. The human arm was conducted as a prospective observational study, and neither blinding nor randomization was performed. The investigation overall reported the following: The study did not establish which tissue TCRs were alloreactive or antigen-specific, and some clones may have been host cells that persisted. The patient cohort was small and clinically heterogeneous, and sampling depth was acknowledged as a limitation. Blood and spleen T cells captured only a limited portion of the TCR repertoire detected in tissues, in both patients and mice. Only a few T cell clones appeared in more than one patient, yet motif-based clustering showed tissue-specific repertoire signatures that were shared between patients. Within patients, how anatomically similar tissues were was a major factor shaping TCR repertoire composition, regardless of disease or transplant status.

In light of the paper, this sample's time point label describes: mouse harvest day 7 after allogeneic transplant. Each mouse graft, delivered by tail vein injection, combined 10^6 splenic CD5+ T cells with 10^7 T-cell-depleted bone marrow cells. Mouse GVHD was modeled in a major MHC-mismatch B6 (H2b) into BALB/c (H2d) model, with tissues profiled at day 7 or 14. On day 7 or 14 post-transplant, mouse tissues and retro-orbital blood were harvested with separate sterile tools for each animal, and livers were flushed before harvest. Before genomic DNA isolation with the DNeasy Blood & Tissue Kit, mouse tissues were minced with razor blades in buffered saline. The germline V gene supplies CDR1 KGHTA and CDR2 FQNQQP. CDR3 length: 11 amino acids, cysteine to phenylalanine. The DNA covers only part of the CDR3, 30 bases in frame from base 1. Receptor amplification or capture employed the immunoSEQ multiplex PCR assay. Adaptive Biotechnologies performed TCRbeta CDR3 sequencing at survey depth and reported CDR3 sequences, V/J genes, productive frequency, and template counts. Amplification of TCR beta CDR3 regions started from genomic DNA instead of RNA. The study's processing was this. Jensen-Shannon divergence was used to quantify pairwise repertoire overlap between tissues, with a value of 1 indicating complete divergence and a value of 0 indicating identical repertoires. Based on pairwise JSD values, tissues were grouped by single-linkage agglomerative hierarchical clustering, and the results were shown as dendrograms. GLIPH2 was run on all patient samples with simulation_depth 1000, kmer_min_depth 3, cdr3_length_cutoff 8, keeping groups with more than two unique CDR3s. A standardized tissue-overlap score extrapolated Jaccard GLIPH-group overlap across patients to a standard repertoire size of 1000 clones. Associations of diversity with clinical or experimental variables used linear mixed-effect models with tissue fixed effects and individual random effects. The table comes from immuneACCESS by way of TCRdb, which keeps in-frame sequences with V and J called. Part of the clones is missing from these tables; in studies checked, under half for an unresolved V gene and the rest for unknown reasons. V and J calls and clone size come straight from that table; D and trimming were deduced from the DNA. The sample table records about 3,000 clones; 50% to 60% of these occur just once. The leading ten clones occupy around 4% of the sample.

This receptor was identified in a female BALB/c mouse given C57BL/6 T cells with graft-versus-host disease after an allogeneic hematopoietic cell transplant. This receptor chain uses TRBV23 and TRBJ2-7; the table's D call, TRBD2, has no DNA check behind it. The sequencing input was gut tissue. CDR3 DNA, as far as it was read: TGCTCCAGCAGTCGACTGGTTGAACAGTAC. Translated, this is CSSSRLVEQY. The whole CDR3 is CSSSRLVEQYF.